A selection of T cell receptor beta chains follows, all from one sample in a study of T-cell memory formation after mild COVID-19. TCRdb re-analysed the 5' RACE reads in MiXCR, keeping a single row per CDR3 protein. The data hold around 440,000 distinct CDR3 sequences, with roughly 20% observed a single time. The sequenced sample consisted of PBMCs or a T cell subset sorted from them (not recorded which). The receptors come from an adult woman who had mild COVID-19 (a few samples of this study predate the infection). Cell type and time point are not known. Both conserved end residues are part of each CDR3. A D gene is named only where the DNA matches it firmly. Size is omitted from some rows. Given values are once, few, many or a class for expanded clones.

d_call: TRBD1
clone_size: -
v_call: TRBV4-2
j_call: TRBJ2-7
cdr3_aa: CASSQDTQGAYEQYF
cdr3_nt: TGTGCCAGCAGCCAAGATACCCAGGGGGCCTACGAGCAGTACTTC

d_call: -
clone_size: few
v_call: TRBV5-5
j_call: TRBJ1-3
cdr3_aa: CASSSGVTSGNTIYF
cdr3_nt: TGTGCCAGCAGCTCGGGAGTAACCTCTGGAAACACCATATATTTT

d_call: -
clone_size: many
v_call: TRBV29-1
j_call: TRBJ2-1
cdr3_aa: CSVHRGEEQFF
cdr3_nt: TGCAGCGTCCATCGTGGGGAGGAGCAGTTCTTC

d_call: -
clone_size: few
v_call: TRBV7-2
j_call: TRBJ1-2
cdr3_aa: CASRPGSGYGYTF
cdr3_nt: TGTGCCAGCAGACCGGGGAGTGGCTATGGCTACACCTTC

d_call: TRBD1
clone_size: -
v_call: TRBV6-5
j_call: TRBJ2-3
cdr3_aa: CASSFGSTGGRDTQYF
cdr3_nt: TGTGCCAGCAGTTTCGGGTCTACAGGGGGGAGGGATACGCAGTATTTT

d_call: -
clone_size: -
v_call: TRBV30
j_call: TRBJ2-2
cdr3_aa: CACVGYLNTGELFF
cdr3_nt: TGTGCCTGCGTGGGCTACCTGAACACCGGGGAGCTGTTTTTT

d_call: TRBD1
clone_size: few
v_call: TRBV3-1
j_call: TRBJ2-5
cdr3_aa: CASSRRTGERSETQYF
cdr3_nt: TGTGCCAGCAGCCGAAGGACAGGGGAACGGTCCGAGACCCAGTACTTC

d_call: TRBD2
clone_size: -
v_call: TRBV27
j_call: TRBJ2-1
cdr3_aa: CASSAPGTSGSDEQFF
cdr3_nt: TGTGCCAGCAGTGCCCCCGGGACTAGCGGGAGTGATGAGCAGTTCTTC

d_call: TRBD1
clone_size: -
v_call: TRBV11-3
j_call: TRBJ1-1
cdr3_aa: CASSLRTGVNTEAFF
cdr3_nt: TGTGCCAGCAGCTTAAGGACAGGGGTGAACACTGAAGCTTTCTTT

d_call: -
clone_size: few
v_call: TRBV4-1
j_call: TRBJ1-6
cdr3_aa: CASSQDTALHF
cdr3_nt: TGCGCCAGCAGCCAAGACACAGCCCTCCACTTT

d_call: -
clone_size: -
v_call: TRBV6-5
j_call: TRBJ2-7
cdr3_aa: CASSYSPENYEQYF
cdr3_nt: TGTGCCAGCAGTTACTCCCCGGAGAACTACGAGCAGTACTTC

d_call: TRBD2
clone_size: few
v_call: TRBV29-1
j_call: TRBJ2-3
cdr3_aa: CSVETPSGRVDTQYF
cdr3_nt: TGCAGCGTTGAAACCCCTAGCGGGAGGGTAGATACGCAGTATTTT

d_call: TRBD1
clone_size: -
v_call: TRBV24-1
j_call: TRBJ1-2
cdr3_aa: CATSPGTGGVDGYTF
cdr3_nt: TGTGCCACCAGTCCCGGGACAGGGGGCGTAGATGGCTACACCTTC

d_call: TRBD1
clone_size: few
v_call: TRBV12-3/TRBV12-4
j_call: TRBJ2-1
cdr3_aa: CASSLTHRGSEQFF
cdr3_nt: TGTGCCAGCAGCCTAACACACAGGGGATCTGAGCAGTTCTTC

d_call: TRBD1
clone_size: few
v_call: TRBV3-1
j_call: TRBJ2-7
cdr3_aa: CASSYGTGGPYEQYF
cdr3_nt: TGTGCCAGCAGCTATGGGACAGGGGGCCCCTACGAGCAGTACTTC

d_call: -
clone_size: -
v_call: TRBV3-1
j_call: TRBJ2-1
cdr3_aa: CASINDPSRGYNEQFF
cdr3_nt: TGTGCCAGCATTAATGACCCCAGTAGGGGTTACAATGAGCAGTTCTTC

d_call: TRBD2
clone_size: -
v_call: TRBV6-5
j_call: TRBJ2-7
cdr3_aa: CASSQAGEPIYEQYF
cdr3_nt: TGTGCCAGCAGCCAAGCGGGGGAGCCGATCTACGAGCAGTACTTC

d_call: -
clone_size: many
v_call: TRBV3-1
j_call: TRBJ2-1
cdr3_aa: CASSQDVSLGGNEQFF
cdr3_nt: TGTGCCAGCAGCCAAGATGTAAGCCTGGGGGGCAATGAGCAGTTCTTC

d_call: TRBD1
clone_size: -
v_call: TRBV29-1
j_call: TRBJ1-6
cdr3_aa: CSVAFGTGGNTLHF
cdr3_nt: TGCAGCGTTGCATTTGGGACAGGGGGGAATACCCTCCACTTT

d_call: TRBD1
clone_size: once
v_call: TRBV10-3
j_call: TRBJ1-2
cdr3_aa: CAISGDPGQAPRNYGYTF
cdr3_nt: TGTGCCATCAGTGGAGATCCGGGACAGGCGCCCCGTAACTATGGCTACACCTTC

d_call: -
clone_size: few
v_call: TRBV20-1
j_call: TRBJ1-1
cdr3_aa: CSARVGGADTEAFF
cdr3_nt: TGCAGTGCTAGGGTTGGGGGCGCCGACACTGAAGCTTTCTTT